These 18 T cell receptor beta chains were all obtained from the same sample, sequenced in a study of T cell clonotyping in hematopoietic cell transplantation (dated by TCRdb to the early 2020s). The library was generated by the immunoSEQ multiplex PCR assay. TCRdb retrieved this table from immuneACCESS and kept in-frame rearrangements only. Not all clones are present; in checked studies, unresolved V genes account for under half, and no reason is known for the remainder. In this sample the table shows some 76,000 clones, 90% to 96% of which occur a single time. The ten largest clones represent roughly 1.5% of the sample. The time point label here, explained by the study, means: recipient sample about 28 days before transplant, after cytoreduction. The sequences come from peripheral blood mononuclear cells, collected before stem cell transplant. Every receptor here comes from a woman aged 45 to 65 with acute myeloid leukemia. Some clones in this sample may be carry-over from other donors' samples.

V is TRBV25-1 and J is TRBJ1-2, with 8 bases identical to TRBD1. Trimming took 6 bases from V and 4 from J; bases not matched to a gene: 10. The length of the CDR3 is 15 residues. Germline V gives CDR1 MGHDK, CDR2 SYGVNS. In DNA form, the CDR3 reads TGTGCCAGCAGGACGACAGGGGACCGCGGCTATGGCTACACCTTC. As protein: CASRTTGDRGYGYTF.

The J gene is TRBJ2-7, the V gene TRBV5-1; D may be TRBD1 (6 bases). CDR1 and CDR2 from the germline V gene are SGHRS and YFSETQ. The CDR3 length is 13 residues. V shed 2 bases and J shed 4 bases, with 10 bases lying between them. CDR3 amino acids: CASSFTGTYEQYF. CDR3 DNA: TGCGCCAGCAGCTTTACAGGGACATACGAGCAGTACTTC.

The chain couples TRBV6-5 to TRBJ2-3; D not resolved. V dropped 2 bases and J dropped 0 bases, with 12 bases sitting between them. This CDR3 contains 16 residues. Germline V gene sequence: CDR1 MNHEY, CDR2 SVGAGI. CDR3 bases: TGTGCCAGCAGTTACGCTGCAGACCCTAGCACAGATACGCAGTATTTT. Amino acids: CASSYAADPSTDTQYF.

The gene calls are TRBV4-1 and TRBJ1-2, with D maybe TRBD1 (6 bases). In germline, CDR1 is MGHRA, CDR2 YSYEKL. Trimming took 1 base from V and 4 from J, leaving 7 bases between them. The CDR3 is 13 amino acids. Written as DNA, the CDR3 is TGCGCCAGCAGCCAAGTAGGGGGCTATGGCTACACCTTC. It specifies CASSQVGGYGYTF.

V and J are TRBV6-5 and TRBJ2-2; the D is unclear. V gave up 6 bases and J gave up 1 base, with 3 bases separating them. The CDR3 runs to 12 residues. Germline values: CDR1 MNHEY, CDR2 SVGAGI. For the CDR3, the DNA is TGTGCCAGCAGCCGGAACACCGGGGAGCTGTTTTTT. Translation: CASSRNTGELFF.

The V and J genes are TRBV5-4 and TRBJ2-7; 9 bases align to TRBD1. The V and J ends lost 2 bases and 4 bases, in that order; junction bases with no gene match: 4. Germline assignment: CDR1 SGHNT and CDR2 YYREEE (reference sequence). The CDR3 length is 14 residues. The CDR3 coding sequence is TGTGCCAGCAGCTTCCGGGACAGGGCGTACGAGCAGTACTTC. Residues: CASSFRDRAYEQYF.

For the CDR3, the DNA is TGCAGTGCTAGAACTGCGCGGGAGCTGTTTTTT. Amino acids: CSARTARELFF. The genes are TRBV20-1 and TRBJ2-2; D is ambiguous. The V gene lost 2 bases and the J gene lost 9 bases, with 7 bases spanning the gap. Germline-derived CDR1 and CDR2 are DFQATT and SNEGSKA (reference sequence). This CDR3 is 11 amino acids long.

This chain joins TRBV29-1 and TRBJ2-7; TRBD2 matches at 10 bases. With V trimmed by 5 bases and J by 2 bases, 0 bases remained unmatched. The CDR3 runs 12 residues. CDR1 is SQVTM and CDR2 is ANQGSEA in the germline V gene. CDR3 sequence: CSVTSGTYEQYF. The CDR3 DNA sequence: TGCAGCGTTACTAGCGGGACCTACGAGCAGTACTTC.

The chain has TRBV2 and TRBJ1-6; D is ambiguous. Germline CDR1 is SNHLY and CDR2 is FYNNEI. The V and J ends lost 6 bases and 0 bases respectively, with 12 bases between them. The CDR3 runs to 16 residues. The CDR3 here is CASRPSGVSYNSPLHF. CDR3 DNA sequence: TGTGCCAGCAGACCCTCAGGTGTCTCCTATAATTCACCCCTCCACTTT.

The chain recombines TRBV25-1 with TRBJ1-4; D not resolved. This CDR3 has 13 residues. CDR1 is MGHDK, CDR2 SYGVNS, per germline. Trimming cost V 6 bases and J 2 bases, with 7 bases left between them. This chain's CDR3 is CASRAQTNEKLFF. CDR3 bases: TGTGCCAGCAGGGCCCAGACTAATGAAAAACTGTTTTTT.

The chain recombines TRBV7-2 with TRBJ2-3; D tentatively fits TRBD1 or TRBD2 (6 bases each). The germline CDR1 and CDR2 sequences are SGHTA and FQGNSA. This CDR3 spans 14 amino acids. Between the trimmed V and J ends, which lost 6 bases and 5 bases, there was a span of 15 bases. The CDR3 region is CASRGGQWGDTQYF. The DNA of the CDR3 is TGTGCCAGCAGAGGGGGGCAATGGGGAGATACGCAGTATTTT.

The CDR3, as DNA: TGTGCCTGGAGTGCGGGACTTTTCGCCGAGCAGTACTTC. Protein: CAWSAGLFAEQYF. This chain joins TRBV30 and TRBJ2-7; tentative D call: TRBD2 (6 bases). V was trimmed by 1 base and J by 6 bases, leaving 13 bases between them. Germline V gene lookup returns CDR1 GTSNPN and CDR2 SVGIG (reference sequence). CDR3 length: 13 residues. The variable domain in full, completed from reference TRBV30 and TRBJ2-7, reads SQTIHQWPATLVQPVGSPLSLECTVEGTSNPNLYWYRQAAGRGLQLLFYSVGIGQISSEVPQNLSASRPQDRQFILSSKKLLLSDSGFYLCAWSAGLFAEQYFGPGTRLTVT.

The chain uses TRBV29-1 and TRBJ1-2; D unresolved. The germline V gene encodes CDR1 SQVTM and CDR2 ANQGSEA. The CDR3 totals 12 residues. Trimming pared 5 bases from V and 3 bases from J, leaving 10 bases between. The DNA for the CDR3 is TGCAGCGTTCTTGGGCACGACTATGGCTACACCTTC. This translates into CSVLGHDYGYTF.

V and J are TRBV6-5 and TRBJ2-6; D is ambiguous. From germline, CDR1 is MNHEY and CDR2 SVGAGI. The V end was cut by 2 bases, the J end by 2 bases, with 1 base between. The CDR3 loop spans 13 amino acids. The CDR3 DNA reads TGTGCCAGCAGTTACGCTGGGGCCAACGTCCTGACTTTC. Its translation is CASSYAGANVLTF.

The CDR3 is CASSQSSLAGDEQYF. CDR3 nucleotide sequence: TGTGCCAGCAGCCAAAGTTCTCTAGCGGGGGACGAGCAGTACTTC. The gene calls are TRBV14 and TRBJ2-7; 10 nucleotides match TRBD2. Unmatched junction bases numbered 6, after V lost 2 bases and J lost 5 bases. The CDR3 consists of 15 residues. Germline loops: CDR1 SGHDN, CDR2 FVKESK.

This chain links TRBV7-9 with TRBJ2-7, with 8 bases aligning to TRBD1. Germline V gene sequence: CDR1 SEHNR, CDR2 FQNEAQ (reference sequence). The CDR3 sequence is 16 residues long. The V segment lost 3 bases and the J segment 6 bases; nucleotides outside the gene matches: 13. In nucleotides, the CDR3 is TGTGCCAGCAGCTTTTTGGTCGGGCAGGGGGCGATCGAGCAGTACTTC. Encoded protein: CASSFLVGQGAIEQYF.

The chain couples TRBV6-5 to TRBJ2-3; D possibly corresponds to TRBD1 (6 bases). Trimming took off 0 bases at V and 3 bases at J, with 10 bases between the two ends. The CDR3 contains 15 residues. The germline gives CDR1 MNHEY, CDR2 SVGAGI. The CDR3 spells CASSYSNRETDTQYF. CDR3 DNA: TGTGCCAGCAGTTACTCGAACAGGGAAACAGATACGCAGTATTTT.

The chain employs TRBV5-1 and TRBJ1-5; possible D gene TRBD1, 6 bases. CDR1 is SGHRS, CDR2 YFSETQ, per germline. The CDR3 runs 16 residues. The germline V and J ends were trimmed by 3 bases and 4 bases, with 17 bases remaining between them. The CDR3 sequence: CASSSGQNFENQPQHF. The DNA for the CDR3 is TGCGCCAGCAGCTCTGGACAGAACTTCGAAAATCAGCCCCAGCATTTT.